This TCR beta chain was sequenced for a study of shared clonotypes between healthy human individuals. Data came from immunoSEQ multiplex PCR; TCRdb stores just in-frame clones and leaves some out. The sample includes about 2.4 million clones, more than 80% of them seen just once. The specimen sequenced was naive CD4+ T cells sorted from blood. Subset reported: CD45RA+ positively selected. This TCR derives from a man in his late teens or twenties in good health.

The CDR3 loop is CASLESQGQYF. The CDR3 DNA reads TGTGCCAGCCTCGAATCTCAGGGGCAGTACTTC. The rearrangement joins TRBV27 to TRBJ2-7, with a tentative D call TRBD1 (5 bases). The CDR3 contains 11 residues. Germline CDR1 reads MNHEY; CDR2 reads SMNVEV (reference sequence). Trimming removed 8 bases from V and 9 bases from J, with 14 bases in between.